The 3 T cell receptor beta chains in this list originate from one sample, sequenced in a study of blood T cells in healthy people across ages. Using a J-beta primer mix together with a sample-barcoded 5' primer, a second PCR was run for about 6 to 11 cycles. One entry per CDR3 protein, called by TCRdb with MiXCR from the 5' RACE reads. The table shows fewer than 1,000,000 distinct CDR3 sequences, with more than 35% occurring only once. The source material was blood. Receptors were obtained from a man older than 75 in good health.

This clonotype was found many times. This sequence joins TRBV20-1 and TRBJ2-3, with 9 bases matching TRBD2. The V and J ends lost 7 bases and 2 bases, in that order; junction bases with no gene match: 10. This CDR3 is built from 15 residues. Germline V CDR1 and CDR2: DFQATT, SNEGSKA (reference sequence). The CDR3 protein is CSGLGLAGLTDTQYF. In nucleotides, the CDR3 is TGCAGTGGGCTCGGGCTAGCGGGACTCACAGATACGCAGTATTTT.

The table lists this clonotype with many counts. The chain couples TRBV4-3 to TRBJ2-1; TRBD2 aligns across 13 bases. The CDR3 consists of 16 residues. V lost 3 bases to trimming and J lost 4 bases; unmatched junction nucleotides: 3. From germline, CDR1 is LGHNA and CDR2 YSLEER. CDR3 nucleotides: TGCGCCAGCAGCCATTTACTAGCGGGAGGGTACAATGAGCAGTTCTTC. Translating it yields CASSHLLAGGYNEQFF.

V and J are TRBV28 and TRBJ2-7; D is uncertain. The V gene lost 2 bases and the J gene lost 6 bases, with 8 bases spanning the gap. CDR1 and CDR2 (germline): MDHEN, SYDVKM. This CDR3 region has 12 residues. The CDR3 sequence is CASSLRQLEQYF. CDR3 bases: TGTGCCAGCAGTTTAAGACAACTCGAGCAGTACTTC. Full variable domain (remainder filled in from reference TRBV28 and TRBJ2-7): DVKVTQSSRYLVKRTGEKVFLECVQDMDHENMFWYRQDPGLGLRLIYFSYDVKMKEKGDIPEGYSVSREKKERFSLILESASTNQTSMYLCASSLRQLEQYFGPGTRLTVT.